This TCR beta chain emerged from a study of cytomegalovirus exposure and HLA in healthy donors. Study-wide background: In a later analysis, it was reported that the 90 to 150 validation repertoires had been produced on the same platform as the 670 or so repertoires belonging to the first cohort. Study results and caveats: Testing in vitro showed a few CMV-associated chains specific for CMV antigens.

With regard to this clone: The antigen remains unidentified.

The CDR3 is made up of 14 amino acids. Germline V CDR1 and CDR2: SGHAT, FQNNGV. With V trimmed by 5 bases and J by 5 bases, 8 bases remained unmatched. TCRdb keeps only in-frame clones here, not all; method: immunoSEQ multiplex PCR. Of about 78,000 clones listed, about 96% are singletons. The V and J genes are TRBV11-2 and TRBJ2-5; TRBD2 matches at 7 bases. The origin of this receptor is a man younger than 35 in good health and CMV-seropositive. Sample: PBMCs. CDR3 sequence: CASSLMGGRETQYF. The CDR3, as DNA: TGTGCCAGCAGCCTGATGGGGGGGAGGGAGACCCAGTACTTC. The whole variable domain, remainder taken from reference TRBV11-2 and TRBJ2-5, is EAGVAQSPRYKIIEKRQSVAFWCNPISGHATLYWYQQILGQGPKLLIQFQNNGVVDDSQLPKDRFSAERLKGVDSTLKIQPAKLEDSAVYLCASSLMGGRETQYFGPGTRLLVL.